This is a list of T cell receptor beta chains from one sample in a study of shared clonotypes between healthy human individuals. Method: immunoSEQ multiplex PCR; TCRdb's copy keeps in-frame clones and lacks some. Of about 2.2 million clones in the sample, 85% to 95% were seen once. What was sequenced was naive CD8+ T cells from PBMCs. Receptors were obtained from a man younger than 35 in good health. Some clones in this sample may be carry-over from other donors' samples. Both conserved end residues are trimmed from each CDR3.

V	J	CDR3
TRBV11-3	TRBJ2-7	ASSLRGTHYEQY
TRBV7-9	TRBJ1-1	ASSASGPTEAF
TRBV6-5	TRBJ1-1	ASSYSELVGTEAF
TRBV4-3	TRBJ1-4	ASSQDGAGRSKQKLF
TRBV21-1	TRBJ2-7	ASSKGGAIEQY
TRBV28	TRBJ2-3	ASSPGTLSTDTQY
TRBV4-1	TRBJ2-2	ASSPTLRELF
TRBV9	TRBJ2-5	ASSVGGAGRQETQY
TRBV21-1	TRBJ1-5	ASSRDLSNQPQH
TRBV7-2	TRBJ1-3	ASSPRGQKGAGNTIY
TRBV10-3	TRBJ2-7	ATQDNDYEQY
TRBV27	TRBJ2-3	ASSFGTADTQY
TRBV27	TRBJ2-7	ASSLLGGAYEQY
TRBV2	TRBJ2-7	ATLRHNDLLSGDTYEQY
TRBV27	TRBJ1-2	ASSFGRGQGYT
TRBV7-8	TRBJ2-1	ASSYRGGSYNEQF
TRBV27	TRBJ2-5	ASRVAPSSQGQETQY
TRBV4-1	TRBJ2-7	ASSQGVFGRGSYEQY
TRBV9	TRBJ1-1	ASSETGGGRKAF
TRBV7-8	TRBJ2-1	ASRSRANNEQF
TRBV6-5	TRBJ1-1	ASSSTGGRDTEAF
TRBV19	TRBJ2-7	ASSPMGDRGYYEQY
TRBV7-2	TRBJ2-2	ASSLREETGELF
TRBV15	TRBJ2-1	ATSRVRDALMHPQF
TRBV29-1	TRBJ2-1	SVLLADLNEQF
TRBV27	TRBJ2-5	ASSPGAGDFQETQY
TRBV11-1	TRBJ2-7	ASSPGGYEQY
TRBV18	TRBJ2-7	ASSPRRDLEQY
TRBV4-1	TRBJ1-4	ASSQDETNEKLF
TRBV4-1	TRBJ1-4	ASSQEGELRKLF
TRBV7-6	TRBJ2-5	ASSLALAGVWETQY
TRBV27	TRBJ2-7	ASSSSVGESSYEQY
TRBV11-1	TRBJ1-5	ASSRDRNQPQH
TRBV9	TRBJ2-5	ASSETGGAETQY
TRBV6-4	TRBJ2-7	ASSEGGQGVYEQY
TRBV27	TRBJ2-3	ASSFIRDRRRTDTQY
TRBV7-3	TRBJ1-1	ASSKPRDRNTEAF
TRBV9	TRBJ1-3	ASSTRDRGGNTIY
TRBV4-1	TRBJ1-1	ASSLSGTGGSEAF
TRBV5-1	TRBJ2-1	ASSLGSVSSYNEQF
TRBV30	TRBJ1-2	AWSVRDRGMDGYT
TRBV10-3	TRBJ1-3	AISGATYSSGNTIY
TRBV27	TRBJ2-5	ASGPRETQY
TRBV10-3	TRBJ1-2	AINPRTGESNGYT
TRBV9	TRBJ2-1	ASSGRGSGRAPNEQF
TRBV4-3	TRBJ2-3	ASSQTPGLAGAGDTQY
TRBV6-6	TRBJ1-2	ASSYSVGGANYGYT
TRBV19	TRBJ2-5	ASSIDLDRNSGQETQY